This entry features one TCR beta chain sequence. The sample comes from a study of blood T cell repertoires in COVID-19. TCRdb keeps only in-frame clones here, not all; method: immunoSEQ multiplex PCR. The table includes approximately 250,000 clones, 80% to 90% detected once. The CDR3 runs to 15 residues. Germline V gives CDR1 LNHDA, CDR2 SQIVND (reference sequence). V lost 0 bases to trimming and J lost 3 bases, with 11 bases between them. This sequence originates from a woman in her 30s with acute COVID-19. What was sequenced was PBMCs or T cells enriched from blood (not recorded which). The chain joins TRBV19 to TRBJ1-1; D may be TRBD1 (6 bases). CDR3 residues: CASSIDLRGYTEAFF. The DNA of the CDR3 is TGTGCCAGTAGTATAGACCTCAGGGGTTACACTGAAGCTTTCTTT. Full variable domain (rest looked up from reference TRBV19 and TRBJ1-1): DGGITQSPKYLFRKEGQNVTLSCEQNLNHDAMYWYRQDPGQGLRLIYYSQIVNDFQKGDIAEGYSVSREKKESFPLTVTSAQKNPTAFYLCASSIDLRGYTEAFFGQGTRLTVV.